These T cell receptor beta chains were read from a single sample in a study of OX40 agonist ivuxolimab in advanced cancers. The assay was immunoSEQ multiplex PCR, and TCRdb's table has in-frame clones only and misses some. This sample has almost 85,000 clones, with roughly 84% found just once. The material sequenced was CD4+ or CD8+ T cells sorted from blood, taken in a trial of the OX40 agonist ivuxolimab. The receptors originated from an adult with an advanced solid tumor such as melanoma, head and neck, liver or kidney cancer. The CDR3 runs from the conserved cysteine through the conserved F or W. D genes are given only for firm matches. Clone size is not always given. Where it is, it says once, few, many or a class for expanded clones.

cdr3_aa | d_call | clone_size | v_call
CASSPTGELFF | . | . | TRBV18
CASSLTRSGAETQYF | . | . | TRBV5-4
CASSSLAGSYNEQFF | TRBD2 | . | TRBV6-5
CASSLRGTQYF | . | . | TRBV27
CASSLTSGTDTQYF | . | . | TRBV7-3
CASSVRGITEAFF | . | . | TRBV2
CASSFADQATEAFF | . | . | TRBV5-6
CASSEWTGGQPQHF | TRBD1 | . | TRBV6-1
CASSLEWTVLPSNTEAFF | . | . | TRBV7-9
CASSPASGALTSTDTQYF | TRBD2 | . | TRBV7-9
CASTGLSAGNTIYF | . | . | TRBV6-6
CASSQSGASDNSPLHF | . | . | TRBV4-2
CASSPSRWEDTQYF | . | few | TRBV7-2
CASSVGPGWNTEAFF | . | . | TRBV9
CASSFQGNYGYTF | . | once | TRBV27
CASLDRAYSPLHF | . | . | TRBV6-6
CASSVGGTGAYEQYF | TRBD1 | . | TRBV9
CASSPVTLGEQYF | . | few | TRBV18
CASSSRQSWGELFF | . | . | TRBV7-2
CAISQTGELPQHF | TRBD1 | . | TRBV10-3
CASSSLTGGLGNEQFF | TRBD1 | . | TRBV5-6
CASSYSRTSGSYEQYF | TRBD2 | few | TRBV6-5